The 31 T cell receptor beta chains reported below all come from one sample, sequenced in a study of T cell responses to AZD1222 COVID-19 vaccine. Assay used: immunoSEQ multiplex PCR; TCRdb lists only in-frame clones, some missing. The sample holds about 140,000 clones, approximately 94% seen once. The sample was peripheral blood, taken on day 0 of AZD1222 vaccination. The receptors originated from an adult in good health.

The genes are TRBV15 and TRBJ1-2, with D unresolved. The CDR3 runs to 15 residues. Trimming stripped 3 bases from V and 6 bases from J, with 17 bases between. Germline V gene sequence: CDR1 LNHNV, CDR2 YYDKDF (reference sequence). CDR3: CATSRGFMVANGYTF. DNA for the CDR3: TGTGCCACCAGCAGGGGGTTTATGGTGGCCAATGGCTACACCTTC.

The chain links TRBV29-1 to TRBJ2-7; possible D gene TRBD2, 5 bases. The CDR3 consists of 13 residues. Germline loops: CDR1 SQVTM, CDR2 ANQGSEA. Trimming pared 0 bases from V and 2 bases from J, leaving 8 bases between. The CDR3 sequence: CSVEDRGTYEQYF. The DNA of the CDR3 is TGCAGCGTTGAAGATAGAGGGACCTACGAGCAGTACTTC.

This chain joins TRBV15 and TRBJ2-3; D unclear. CDR1 and CDR2 from the germline V gene are LNHNV and YYDKDF (reference sequence). Trimming removed 0 bases at V and 1 base at J, with 2 bases between. The CDR3 contains 13 residues. For the CDR3, the DNA is TGTGCCACCAGCAGAGATCGCACAGATACGCAGTATTTT. Its translation: CATSRDRTDTQYF.

The gene calls are TRBV15 and TRBJ2-7; 8 positions agree with TRBD2. Germline CDR1 is LNHNV and CDR2 is YYDKDF (reference sequence). V shed 1 base and J 0 bases; nucleotides not matched to a gene: 2. This CDR3 has 15 amino acids. Here the CDR3 reads CATSRGSGNSYEQYF. The DNA for the CDR3 is TGTGCCACCAGCAGAGGTAGCGGGAACTCCTACGAGCAGTACTTC.

This chain joins TRBV5-1 and TRBJ2-3, with no clear D. The V gene's germline CDR1 is SGHRS and CDR2 YFSETQ. V dropped 7 bases and J dropped 6 bases, with 12 bases sitting between them. CDR3 length: 12 amino acids. The CDR3 nucleotides are TGCGCCAGCCTAGACGGGTCCGATACGCAGTATTTT. Translated, it gives CASLDGSDTQYF.

The rearrangement joins TRBV10-3 to TRBJ2-1, with 8 bases fitting TRBD2. The germline CDR1 and CDR2 sequences are ENHRY and SYGVKD. The CDR3 covers 14 residues. V lost 5 bases to trimming and J lost 8 bases; unmatched junction nucleotides: 8. The DNA of the CDR3 is TGTGCCATCAGTCCGGGACTAGAGATCGATGAGCAGTTCTTC. It encodes CAISPGLEIDEQFF.

This rearrangement joins TRBV11-2 to TRBJ2-3; unclear D gene. Trimming removed 0 bases from V and 12 bases from J, with 13 bases in between. This CDR3 region has 13 residues. CDR1 SGHAT and CDR2 FQNNGV come from the germline V gene. CDR3 coding DNA: TGTGCCAGCAGCTTAGAATCCTCGCTTCCACAGTATTTT. The encoded protein is CASSLESSLPQYF. Combining the CDR3 with reference TRBV11-2 and TRBJ2-3 gives the whole variable domain EAGVAQSPRYKIIEKRQSVAFWCNPISGHATLYWYQQILGQGPKLLIQFQNNGVVDDSQLPKDRFSAERLKGVDSTLKIQPAKLEDSAVYLCASSLESSLPQYFGPGTRLTVL.

The V and J genes are TRBV11-2 and TRBJ2-7, with D possibly TRBD2 on 7 matching bases. V shed 1 base and J shed 6 bases, with 19 bases lying between them. Germline V gene data show CDR1 as SGHAT and CDR2 as FQNNGV. This CDR3 has 16 amino acids. CDR3 nucleotide sequence: TGTGCCAGCAGCTTAGGCCTTGGGGGGGCAATGCGCGAGCAGTACTTC. Translating gives CASSLGLGGAMREQYF.

This sequence joins TRBV11-2 and TRBJ2-1; TRBD2 aligns across 8 bases. The V gene's germline CDR1 is SGHAT and CDR2 FQNNGV. This CDR3 comprises 18 residues. Trimming at V came to 5 bases and at J to 1 base, leaving 13 bases not matched to a gene. CDR3 DNA: TGTGCCAGCAGCCTGACTACCCTAGCGGGCGGGTCCTACAATGAGCAGTTCTTC. It translates to CASSLTTLAGGSYNEQFF.

The V gene is TRBV20-1, the J gene TRBJ1-2; D gene uncertain. The V gene's germline CDR1 is DFQATT and CDR2 SNEGSKA (reference sequence). This CDR3 region has 12 residues. The V end lost 3 bases, the J end lost 4 bases, and 9 bases lay between the germline ends. CDR3 loop: CSASGSFYGYTF. In nucleotides, the CDR3 is TGCAGTGCTAGTGGGTCATTCTATGGCTACACCTTC.

This chain uses TRBV19 with TRBJ2-7, with 7 bases fitting TRBD1. CDR1 and CDR2 (germline): LNHDA, SQIVND (reference sequence). The CDR3 contains 16 residues. J lost 2 bases, V lost 4 bases, and 11 bases had no gene match. CDR3 nucleotides: TGTGCCAGTAGTAGGCCCCCCCTGGGACAGACCTACGAGCAGTACTTC. This translates into CASSRPPLGQTYEQYF. Drawing the rest from reference TRBV19 and TRBJ2-7, the complete variable domain is DGGITQSPKYLFRKEGQNVTLSCEQNLNHDAMYWYRQDPGQGLRLIYYSQIVNDFQKGDIAEGYSVSREKKESFPLTVTSAQKNPTAFYLCASSRPPLGQTYEQYFGPGTRLTVT.

The chain employs TRBV7-9 and TRBJ1-1; D unresolved. CDR1 SEHNR and CDR2 FQNEAQ come from the germline V gene (reference sequence). Trimming removed 1 base at V and 5 bases at J, with 11 bases between. The CDR3 extends over 14 amino acids. CDR3 nucleotide sequence: TGTGCCAGCAGCTTAGGGGCGGGTTGGACTGAAGCTTTCTTT. Translation gives CASSLGAGWTEAFF. The full variable domain, its missing parts supplied by reference TRBV7-9 and TRBJ1-1, is DTGVSQNPRHKITKRGQNVTFRCDPISEHNRLYWYRQTLGQGPEFLTYFQNEAQLEKSRLLSDRFSAERPKGSFSTLEIQRTEQGDSAMYLCASSLGAGWTEAFFGQGTRLTVV.

This chain connects TRBV5-1 to TRBJ1-1; D is perhaps TRBD1 (5 bases). This CDR3 is built from 14 residues. Deletions cut 6 bases from V and 8 bases from J, with 20 bases between. Per the germline V gene, CDR1 is SGHRS and CDR2 is YFSETQ. The CDR3 loop reads CASTTSTGGAEAFF. For the CDR3, the DNA is TGCGCCAGCACAACCTCTACCGGGGGTGCGGAAGCTTTCTTT.

V is TRBV11-2 and J is TRBJ1-4; possibly TRBD1 for D (5 bases). V was cut by 5 bases and J by 12 bases, with 13 bases left in between. The CDR3 consists of 12 residues. Germline V gene lookup returns CDR1 SGHAT and CDR2 FQNNGV. DNA for the CDR3: TGTGCCAGCAGCGGCGGGACGTCCGAACTGTTTTTT. Its protein product is CASSGGTSELFF.

This rearrangement joins TRBV7-9 to TRBJ2-1; TRBD2 might be the D (6 bases). The CDR3 totals 16 residues. V was pared by 0 bases and J by 7 bases, with 16 bases between. Germline-derived CDR1 and CDR2 are SEHNR and FQNEAQ (reference sequence). DNA for the CDR3: TGTGCCAGCAGCTTAGCGGGAGGATTCGGTATGAATGAGCAGTTCTTC. Protein product: CASSLAGGFGMNEQFF.

The genes are TRBV2 and TRBJ1-2, with no clear D. The CDR3 has 11 amino acids. Germline V lookup: CDR1 SNHLY, CDR2 FYNNEI. V lost 4 bases, J lost 5 bases, and 5 bases lay in between. CDR3 sequence: CASSARYGYTF. The CDR3, as DNA: TGTGCCAGCAGTGCGAGGTATGGCTACACCTTC.

V gene TRBV29-1 combines with J gene TRBJ1-1; D perhaps matches TRBD1 (6 bases). CDR3 length: 15 amino acids. The V end lost 4 bases, the J end lost 7 bases, and 22 bases lay between the germline ends. Germline CDR1 and CDR2: SQVTM and ANQGSEA. CDR3 protein: CSVGLGGLAAGEAFF. The CDR3 DNA reads TGCAGCGTTGGGCTAGGGGGGCTCGCTGCTGGTGAAGCTTTCTTT.

The chain carries TRBV6-5 and TRBJ2-1, with D unresolved. The CDR3 spans 15 residues. The V gene's germline CDR1 is MNHEY and CDR2 SVGAGI. Trimming cost V 5 bases and J 0 bases, with 11 bases left between them. This chain's CDR3 is CASSPVGSSYNEQFF. The CDR3, as DNA: TGTGCCAGCAGTCCAGTTGGATCCTCCTACAATGAGCAGTTCTTC.

The sample holds a few counts of this clone. V gene TRBV14 combines with J gene TRBJ2-3; possible D gene TRBD1, 6 bases. CDR1 and CDR2 (germline): SGHDN, FVKESK. The CDR3 consists of 16 residues. V shed 1 base and J shed 4 bases, with 15 bases lying between them. For the CDR3, the DNA is TGTGCCAGCAGCCAAGCAGTCCCGGGACATTCAGATACGCAGTATTTT. Its protein product is CASSQAVPGHSDTQYF.

The chain uses TRBV7-6 and TRBJ1-3; D is possibly TRBD1 (6 bases). The CDR3 consists of 16 residues. V was pared by 1 base and J by 0 bases, with 10 bases between. CDR1 is SGHVS and CDR2 is FNYEAQ in the germline V gene. In DNA form, the CDR3 reads TGTGCCAGCAGCTTAGAATGGGGGGCCTCTGGAAACACCATATATTTT. Translation: CASSLEWGASGNTIYF.

The rearrangement links TRBV19 to TRBJ1-1, with TRBD1 identical over 7 bases. The CDR3 length is 15 residues. V dropped 3 bases and J dropped 6; count of bases not matched to a gene: 10. Germline assignment: CDR1 LNHDA and CDR2 SQIVND (reference sequence). DNA of the CDR3: TGTGCCAGTAGTATCGCTGGAGGGGGCAGGGCTGAAGCTTTCTTT. As protein: CASSIAGGGRAEAFF.

J is TRBJ1-5 and V is TRBV12-3 or TRBV12-4; 7 positions match TRBD1. The junction had 7 bases not matched to a gene; V was cut back by 7 bases and J by 7 bases. The CDR3 loop spans 13 amino acids. The CDR3 spells CASNTGVGQPQHF. The CDR3 nucleotides read TGTGCCAGCAACACAGGGGTCGGGCAGCCCCAGCATTTT.

This clone was observed a single time. The chain joins TRBV25-1 to TRBJ2-7; 11 nucleotides match TRBD2. The CDR3 is 16 amino acids. V trimming: 6 bases; J trimming: 1 base; junction bases outside the gene matches: 8. Looked up from germline, CDR1 is MGHDK and CDR2 is SYGVNS. CDR3 sequence reads: CASRLEGTSGSYEQYF. The CDR3 coding sequence is TGTGCCAGCAGACTTGAGGGGACTAGCGGATCCTACGAGCAGTACTTC.

V usage is TRBV11-2 and J usage is TRBJ1-1; D remains ambiguous. Germline CDR1 and CDR2: SGHAT and FQNNGV. The CDR3 consists of 11 residues. V gave up 3 bases and J gave up 7 bases, with 6 bases separating them. CDR3 region: CASSFQIEAFF. CDR3 in DNA: TGTGCCAGCAGCTTCCAGATTGAAGCTTTCTTT.

Notes on this clone: In the same sample, other DNA sequences code for this CDR3. The chain is built from TRBV6-5 and TRBJ1-1; 9 positions match TRBD1. The CDR3 totals 15 residues. After removal of 9 bases from V and 3 bases from J, the junction contained 11 bases not matched to a gene. From germline, CDR1 is MNHEY and CDR2 SVGAGI. The CDR3 sequence is CASSLIRTGDTEAFF. In DNA, the CDR3 is TGTGCCAGTAGCCTAATACGGACAGGGGACACTGAAGCTTTCTTT.

J is TRBJ2-7 and V is TRBV27; a weak D match, TRBD1 (7 bases). Germline V gene sequence: CDR1 MNHEY, CDR2 SMNVEV (reference sequence). The CDR3 runs 13 residues. V was pared by 5 bases and J by 4 bases, with 12 bases between. The CDR3 spells CASSTAGGYEQYF. CDR3 bases: TGTGCCAGCAGTACCGCAGGGGGGTACGAGCAGTACTTC.

This clone is a singleton in its sample. The chain is built from TRBV5-8 and TRBJ2-5; D not resolved. The CDR3 runs 11 residues. Germline assignment: CDR1 SGHTS and CDR2 YDEGEE. With 2 bases removed from V and 1 base from J, the gap between germline ends came to 0 bases. This CDR3 reads CASSFQETQYF. CDR3 nucleotide sequence: TGTGCCAGCAGCTTCCAAGAGACCCAGTACTTC.

The chain combines TRBV27 with TRBJ1-1; unclear D gene. The CDR3 is made up of 13 amino acids. V lost 3 bases to trimming and J lost 0 bases, with 5 bases between them. Germline-derived CDR1 and CDR2 are MNHEY and SMNVEV (reference sequence). CDR3 sequence: CASSFDMNTEAFF. The CDR3 DNA sequence: TGTGCCAGCAGTTTCGACATGAACACTGAAGCTTTCTTT.

J is TRBJ2-7 and V is TRBV6-2 or TRBV6-3; D assignment may be TRBD1 or TRBD2 (5 bases each). Trimming left V 6 bases short and J 1 base short, with 13 bases between. The CDR3 has 14 amino acids. The V gene's germline CDR1 is MNHEY and CDR2 SVGEGT. The CDR3 loop reads CASSRDGGSYEQYF. In DNA form, the CDR3 reads TGTGCCAGCAGCCGGGACGGTGGTTCCTACGAGCAGTACTTC.

The chain uses TRBV6-5 and TRBJ2-3; D perhaps matches TRBD1 (6 bases). V lost 5 bases and J lost 6, with 15 bases in between. CDR1 is MNHEY and CDR2 is SVGAGI in the germline V gene. This CDR3 contains 14 residues. In DNA, the CDR3 is TGTGCCAGCAGTCACAGGGTGGCCGGGGATACGCAGTATTTT. Its translation: CASSHRVAGDTQYF.

The chain couples TRBV18 to TRBJ1-2, with D possibly TRBD1 on 6 matching bases. Germline V gene data show CDR1 as KGHSH and CDR2 as LQKENI. V was clipped by 5 bases and J by 3 bases, with 7 bases between them. This CDR3 is 12 amino acids long. CDR3 bases: TGTGCCAGCTCATCAGGGGACTATGGCTACACCTTC. It is translated as CASSSGDYGYTF. The entire variable domain, with the rest obtained from reference TRBV18 and TRBJ1-2, is as follows: NAGVMQNPRHLVRRRGQEARLRCSPMKGHSHVYWYRQLPEEGLKFMVYLQKENIIDESGMPKERFSAEFPKEGPSILRIQQVVRGDSAAYFCASSSGDYGYTFGSGTRLTVV.